This paragraph reports one TCR beta chain. Authors' processing steps: Nucleated cell counts were estimated from reference gene primer amplification. Clones were read by immunoSEQ multiplex PCR, and TCRdb kept only the in-frame ones, dropping some. The V and J calls and clone size are taken from that table; D and trimming were inferred from the DNA. The table lists about 42,000 clones, roughly 85% of them singletons. This specimen belongs to a study of blood T cell repertoires in COVID-19. V lost 3 bases, J lost 8 bases, and 8 bases stayed unmatched. Germline V CDR1 and CDR2: SNHLY, FYNNEI. There are 16 residues in the CDR3.

The chain employs TRBV2 and TRBJ2-1, with 12 positions matching TRBD2. The receptor was isolated from a woman in her sixties or seventies in a cohort sampled during active COVID-19. Sequencing was done on a sample of peripheral blood. For the CDR3, the DNA is TGTGCCAGCAGTGATTCACTAGCGGGAGGAGGGGATGAGCAGTTCTTC. Translating it yields CASSDSLAGGGDEQFF.